This TCR beta chain was sequenced during a study of identical twins (dated by TCRdb to 2016 to 2018). Regarding the research as a whole: The study deep-sequenced TCR alpha and beta repertoires from monozygotic twins, unrelated adults of various ages and cord blood to test whether fetal clonotypes persist. Replicate twin experiments were performed at different times using different library preparation protocols to rule out contamination.

A note on this clonotype: Its antigen remains unidentified. No clone much larger than this one lies a single base away; base qualities are absent.

Every donor in the study was a healthy Caucasian. The twin cohort consisted of three pairs of female monozygotic twins, all aged about 18 to 30 years. The RNA used for TCR libraries was isolated from peripheral blood mononuclear cells. The research as a whole found: Compared with coincidental sharing between unrelated individuals, out-of-frame TCR alpha sequences shared between twins showed an excess of sequences with low generation probability. Abundant cord blood beta clonotypes carried fewer insertions; young adult naive repertoires showed a weaker similar trend, while memory repertoires showed none. Because the same donors could not be followed over many years, the conclusions depended on cross-sectional statistical analysis. In beta out-of-frame sequences, excess twin sharing was weaker, because having fewer shared sequences lowered the signal-to-noise ratio. In monozygotic twins, out-of-frame TCR alpha sharing was systematically underestimated by recombination models, although the models agreed with sharing between unrelated individuals. Invariant T cells such as MAIT and iNKT could partly confound zero-insertion analyses, although diverse VJ usage argued against such confounding for most clonotypes.

Taken from the germline V gene (reference sequence), the CDR1 and CDR2 loops are DFQATT and SNEGSKA. The CDR3, from cysteine to phenylalanine, totals 13 residues. Only the CDR3 DNA is retained, 39 bases long and in frame from the first base. V and J lose 2 bases and 6 bases, and a span of 14 bases separates them. Libraries came from 5' RACE. Sequencing relied on an Illumina HiSeq 2000. Template switching introduced a universal primer binding site; the final cDNA contained a unique molecular identifier, enabling accurate counting of TCR cDNA molecules. Specific primers in the conserved constant-segment region were used to synthesize first-strand cDNA for TCR alpha and beta chains. To control for contamination, every cDNA library was double barcoded, receiving both a SMART-Mk sample barcode and Illumina barcodes. TruSeq adapter sequences along with Illumina sample barcodes were introduced in two successive PCR steps. Sequencing of the TCR alpha and beta cDNA libraries was done on the Illumina HiSeq platform using custom primers. The study's own analysis went as follows. Raw reads were processed with MiGEC to extract unique molecular identifiers, and MiXCR was used to determine CDR3 positions. For each individual, recombination models were inferred using an EM algorithm with the repgenHMM and IGoR tools. Shared clonotypes were analyzed with the tcR package in R, and sharing was normalized by the product of cloneset sizes. To study raw recombination free of thymic and clonal selection effects, out-of-frame nonproductive sequences were analyzed. Using fastp at Q25 and MiXCR, TCRdb reprocessed the public reads and kept productive beta chains. Every CDR3 protein is listed once, alongside the most common genes and DNA of its rows. The V and J calls shown here were made by TCRdb, not taken from the authors' results. The sample profile shows under 900,000 distinct CDR3 sequences; roughly 20% of them were found once. Jointly, the top ten make up around 13% of the sample.

These same data were also listed under a study on T cells expressing NK-cell markers. As described in the second report: About 8 donors provided sorted CD3+CD56+NKG2C+, CD3+CD56+NKG2C- and CD3+CD56-NKG2C+ T-cell subsets, whose TCR beta-chain repertoires were profiled. Among the eight sequenced donors, only one was HCMV-seronegative, while the other seven were HCMV-seropositive. In several experiments an anti-gammadeltaTCR antibody was added to restrict sorting to alphabetaTCR-expressing T cells. In several donors, the dominant CD3+CD56+NKG2C+ clonotypes were found to rank among the top 10 CD8+ clonotypes and to make up 1.0-7.0% of CD8+ T cells. Those dominant clonotypes were again the most abundant among CD3+CD56-NKG2C+ cells in a handful of donors, at roughly 28.3-60.1%. Whether the expanded NKG2C-expressing T cell clones were specific for HCMV antigens remained unclear. All eight donors whose samples were sequenced were randomly selected healthy volunteers, three of them men and five women. A commercial ELISA kit detecting HCMV-specific IgG in serum was used to determine HCMV serostatus. For several donors, bulk peripheral blood T-cell repertoires were also sequenced from unsorted PBMC. MIGEC was used to demultiplex reads and group reads by UMI, and MiTCR was used to assemble and quantify clonotypes. To exclude erroneous sequences, any TCR cDNA sequence not supported by at least two reads was discarded. The tcR package was used for downstream repertoire analysis, with clonotypes matched between fractions based on CDR3 nucleotide sequence plus V segment. VDJmatch was used to annotate antigen specificity against VDJdb, with one amino acid substitution in CDR3 allowed.

Sequencing used PBMCs. The clonotype comes from a woman aged 18 to 35 in good health. The chain uses TRBV20-1 and TRBJ2-7, with the D gene call left open. The CDR3 sequence is CSARPPNVLEQYF. The DNA sequence reads TGCAGTGCTAGACCGCCCAACGTTCTCGAGCAGTACTTC.